A single sample gave rise to the 10 T cell receptor beta chains below, sequenced in a study of blood T cell repertoires in COVID-19. Assay used: immunoSEQ multiplex PCR; TCRdb lists only in-frame clones, some missing. The sample lists tens of thousands of clones; roughly 90% were seen once. Sequenced input: peripheral blood. The receptors stem from a human donor in a cohort sampled during active COVID-19.

This clone occurred once. The chain joins TRBV24-1 to TRBJ1-1; TRBD1 is a possible D gene (5 bases). Trimming left V 3 bases short and J 1 base short, with 20 bases between. This CDR3 contains 18 residues. The germline gives CDR1 KGHDR, CDR2 SFDVKD. CDR3 in DNA: TGTGCCACCAGTGATCCCGCAGGGCAGGGAAGAACGAACACTGAAGCTTTCTTT. Its protein product is CATSDPAGQGRTNTEAFF.

The rearrangement links TRBV27 to TRBJ2-7, with TRBD2 as a possible D gene (5 bases). Trimming cost V 3 bases and J 4 bases, with 13 bases left between them. This CDR3 is built from 14 residues. CDR1 MNHEY and CDR2 SMNVEV come from the germline V gene (reference sequence). The CDR3 sequence is CASSFSGFLYEQYF. CDR3 sequence (DNA): TGTGCCAGCAGTTTTTCGGGGTTTCTTTACGAGCAGTACTTC.

The chain links TRBV11-1 to TRBJ1-4; 7 bases match TRBD1. Germline CDR1 and CDR2: SGHAT and FQDESV (reference sequence). This CDR3 is 15 amino acids long. The trim removed 5 bases at V and 7 bases at J, leaving 10 bases unmatched. The DNA of the CDR3 is TGTGCCAGCAGCACCAGGACAGGAGGTGGTGAAAAACTGTTTTTT. It specifies CASSTRTGGGEKLFF.

V usage is TRBV18 and J usage is TRBJ1-2, with D possibly being TRBD1 (6 bases). Germline V gene data show CDR1 as KGHSH and CDR2 as LQKENI. This CDR3 contains 14 residues. Trimming cost V 5 bases and J 4 bases, with 14 bases left between them. The DNA for the CDR3 is TGTGCCAGCTCAGACACAGGGAGATCCTATGGCTACACCTTC. It specifies CASSDTGRSYGYTF.

This clone was seen a single time. The V call is TRBV24-1, the J call TRBJ2-2; TRBD1 aligns across 7 bases. Looked up from germline, CDR1 is KGHDR and CDR2 is SFDVKD. The CDR3 loop spans 16 amino acids. The J segment lost 2 bases and the V segment lost 4 bases, leaving 6 bases of the junction unmatched. CDR3: CATSESRTGNTGELFF. CDR3 nucleotide sequence: TGTGCCACCAGTGAATCCCGGACAGGAAACACCGGGGAGCTGTTTTTT.

This clone was detected once. The V call is TRBV12-2, the J call TRBJ2-7; the table calls TRBD2, which could not be checked here. TRBV12-2 is a recognized pseudogene. CDR3 length equals 19 residues. As DNA, the CDR3 is TGTGCAAGTCGCACCTCGCCCCTGGGCACTAGCGGGGCTCCCTACGAGCAGTACTTC. It translates to CASRTSPLGTSGAPYEQYF.

The gene calls are TRBV27 and TRBJ1-2; tentatively, D is TRBD1 (5 bases). Trimming left V 4 bases short and J 4 bases short, with 16 bases between. This CDR3 has 15 residues. Germline loops: CDR1 MNHEY, CDR2 SMNVEV (reference sequence). CDR3: CASSYTFLTVYGYTF. CDR3 bases: TGTGCCAGCAGTTACACCTTTTTGACAGTCTATGGCTACACCTTC.

This rearrangement joins TRBV9 to TRBJ1-2, with D maybe TRBD1 (5 bases). Trimming stripped 5 bases from V and 8 bases from J, with 13 bases between. The CDR3 has 12 amino acids. Germline V gives CDR1 SGDLS, CDR2 YYNGEE. The DNA for the CDR3 is TGTGCCAGCAGTTATCAGGGTCGGGGCTACACCTTC. It translates to CASSYQGRGYTF.

This clone was found once. The chain links TRBV9 to TRBJ2-7; TRBD1 agrees at 7 bases. CDR1 and CDR2 (germline): SGDLS, YYNGEE. J gave up 6 bases and V 4 bases, and 10 bases lay outside the gene matches. The CDR3 loop spans 14 amino acids. This CDR3 is CASSMTGNEGEQYF. The CDR3 DNA reads TGTGCCAGCAGCATGACAGGGAATGAGGGCGAGCAGTACTTC.

About this clone itself: A junction boundary mismatches the germline segment, possibly from a read error. V and J are TRBV2 and TRBJ2-7; 9 nucleotides line up with TRBD2. Germline assignment: CDR1 SNHLY and CDR2 FYNNEI. This CDR3 region has 13 residues. The CDR3 is CASSERREGLRSF. CDR3 in DNA: TGTGCCAGCAGTGAACGGCGGGAGGGCCTCAGGAGCTTC. The whole variable domain, remainder taken from reference TRBV2 and TRBJ2-7, is EPEVTQTPSHQVTQMGQEVILRCVPISNHLYFYWYRQILGQKVEFLVSFYNNEISEKSEIFDDQFSVERPDGSNFTLKIRSTKLEDSAMYFCASSERREGLRSFGPGTRLTVT.